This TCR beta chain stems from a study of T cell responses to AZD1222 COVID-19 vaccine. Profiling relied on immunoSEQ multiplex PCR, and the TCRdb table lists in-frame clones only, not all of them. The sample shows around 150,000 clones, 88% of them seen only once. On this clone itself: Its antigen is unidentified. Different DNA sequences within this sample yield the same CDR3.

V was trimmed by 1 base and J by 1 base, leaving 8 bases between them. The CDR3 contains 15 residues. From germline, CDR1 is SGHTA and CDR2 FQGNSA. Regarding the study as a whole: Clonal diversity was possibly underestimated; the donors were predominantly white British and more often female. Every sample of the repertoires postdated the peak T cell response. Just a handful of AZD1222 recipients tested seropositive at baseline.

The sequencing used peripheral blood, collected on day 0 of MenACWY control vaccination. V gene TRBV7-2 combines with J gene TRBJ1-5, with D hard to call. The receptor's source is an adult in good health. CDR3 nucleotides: TGTGCCAGCAGCTTAGGAGGAGGGAGCAATCAGCCCCAGCATTTT. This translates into CASSLGGGSNQPQHF. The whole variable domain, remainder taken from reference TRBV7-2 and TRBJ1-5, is GAGVSQSPSNKVTEKGKDVELRCDPISGHTALYWYRQSLGQGLEFLIYFQGNSAPDKSGLPSDRFSAERTGGSVSTLTIQRTQQEDSAVYLCASSLGGGSNQPQHFGDGTRLSIL.